Shown below are 23 T cell receptor beta chains from a single sample sequenced in a study of CD8 T cells in ankylosing spondylitis. TCRdb used MiXCR to reprocess the 5' RACE reads, holding one entry per CDR3 protein. Here the sample spans just over 150,000 distinct CDR3 sequences, around 19% being singletons. The specimen sequenced was blood, either unsorted or a sorted T cell fraction (not recorded which). Receptors were obtained from a male donor with ankylosing spondylitis or in good health (not recorded which).

The rearrangement links TRBV12-3 or TRBV12-4 to TRBJ2-3; TRBD2 aligns across 7 bases. V trimming: 6 bases; J trimming: 3 bases; junction bases outside the gene matches: 21. The CDR3 length is 19 residues. CDR3 in amino acids: CASRGDLRLAGVSTDTQYF. The CDR3 region has the DNA TGTGCCAGCAGGGGGGACCTAAGGCTTGCGGGAGTCTCGACAGATACGCAGTATTTT.

This clonotype was seen at least ten times. The rearrangement uses TRBV20-1 and TRBJ2-3, with D perhaps TRBD1 (5 bases). Trimming removed 8 bases at V and 6 bases at J, with 12 bases between. CDR1 and CDR2 (germline): DFQATT, SNEGSKA (reference sequence). This CDR3 comprises 11 residues. This CDR3 is CSPSRVDTQYF. CDR3 sequence (DNA): TGCAGTCCCTCCAGGGTGGATACGCAGTATTTT.

This clonotype was seen ten or more times. The chain has TRBV12-3 or TRBV12-4 and TRBJ2-1, with D tentatively TRBD2 (6 bases). The V end lost 3 bases, the J end lost 6 bases, and 15 bases lay between the germline ends. This CDR3 spans 15 amino acids. CDR3 in amino acids: CASSFPRAGGNEQFF. The CDR3 DNA sequence: TGTGCCAGCAGTTTCCCGAGGGCCGGGGGCAATGAGCAGTTCTTC.

In its sample, this clonotype was seen many times. The J gene is TRBJ2-2, the V gene TRBV12-3 or TRBV12-4; 8 nucleotides align to TRBD1. With V trimmed by 2 bases and J by 4 bases, 6 bases remained unmatched. This CDR3 contains 16 residues. The CDR3, as DNA: TGTGCCAGCAGTTTACGGCAGGGGGCTGGCACCGGGGAGCTGTTTTTT. Its protein is CASSLRQGAGTGELFF.

The V and J genes are TRBV18 and TRBJ1-1, with D possibly matching TRBD1 (6 bases). CDR1 is KGHSH and CDR2 is LQKENI in the germline V gene. This CDR3 contains 15 residues. The V end was cut by 4 bases, the J end by 1 base, with 13 bases between. CDR3 coding DNA: TGTGCCAGCTCACGGTCCGGACAGTCGAACACTGAAGCTTTCTTT. Its protein product is CASSRSGQSNTEAFF.

A note on this clonotype: A much larger clone lies one base from this, so it may be a read error. The chain joins TRBV20-1 to TRBJ2-1; 9 bases agree with TRBD1. The CDR3 is made up of 12 amino acids. CDR1 is DFQATT and CDR2 is SNEGSKA in the germline V gene (reference sequence). As DNA, the CDR3 is TGCAGTGCTAGGGACAGGGGCAATGAGCAGCTCTTC. Its translation is CSARDRGNEQLF.

In this sample, this clonotype turned up a few times. This chain connects TRBV10-3 to TRBJ2-2; no clear D. This CDR3 has 14 residues. Trimming removed 6 bases at V and 1 base at J, with 9 bases between. CDR1 and CDR2 from the germline V gene are ENHRY and SYGVKD. Here the CDR3 reads CAIRGDGNTGELFF. CDR3 nucleotides: TGTGCCATCAGAGGCGACGGGAACACCGGGGAGCTGTTTTTT.

This clonotype was picked up a small number of times. This chain joins TRBV13 and TRBJ2-3; 12 nucleotides agree with TRBD2. The germline V gene has CDR1 PRHDT and CDR2 FYEKMQ (reference sequence). The CDR3 runs to 18 residues. The trim removed 3 bases at V and 7 bases at J, leaving 14 bases unmatched. The CDR3 DNA sequence: TGTGCCAGCAGCTTCCCAAGTCTAGCGGGAGGGCCGATGCATACGCAGTATTTT. It yields the protein CASSFPSLAGGPMHTQYF.

V usage is TRBV6-1 and J usage is TRBJ2-1; 9 positions agree with TRBD2. With 2 bases clipped from V and 4 bases from J, the junction kept 3 bases outside the gene matches. This CDR3 contains 15 residues. Looked up from germline, CDR1 is MNHNS and CDR2 is SASEGT. Here the CDR3 reads CASSELSGSYNEQFF. Written as DNA, the CDR3 is TGTGCCAGCAGTGAACTTAGCGGGAGTTACAATGAGCAGTTCTTC.

In this sample, this clonotype turned up many times. This rearrangement joins TRBV28 to TRBJ1-2; 8 bases agree with TRBD1. J gave up 3 bases and V 8 bases, and 8 bases lay outside the gene matches. Germline loops: CDR1 MDHEN, CDR2 SYDVKM. The CDR3 length is 14 residues. The CDR3 DNA is TGTGCCAGCTTTTCGACAGGGGAGGACTATGGCTACACCTTC. It yields the protein CASFSTGEDYGYTF.

The V gene is TRBV30, the J gene TRBJ1-4; tentatively, D is TRBD1 (5 bases). Germline CDR1 and CDR2: GTSNPN and SVGIG (reference sequence). The CDR3 contains 16 residues. Trimming left V 1 base short and J 0 bases short, with 12 bases between. The CDR3 sequence is CAWSGKDSATNEKLFF. The CDR3 DNA sequence: TGTGCCTGGAGTGGGAAAGACAGTGCAACTAATGAAAAACTGTTTTTT.

V gene TRBV19 combines with J gene TRBJ2-2; 7 positions match TRBD2. The germline V gene encodes CDR1 LNHDA and CDR2 SQIVND (reference sequence). The CDR3 contains 13 residues. The CDR3 DNA is TGTGCTATTGGGGAGGGATACACCGGGGAGCTGTTTTTT. Protein: CAIGEGYTGELFF. Full variable domain (missing parts from reference TRBV19 and TRBJ2-2): DGGITQSPKYLFRKEGQNVTLSCEQNLNHDAMYWYRQDPGQGLRLIYYSQIVNDFQKGDIAEGYSVSREKKESFPLTVTSAQKNPTAFYLCAIGEGYTGELFFGEGSRLTVL.

This clonotype was seen ten or more times. The chain carries TRBV5-1 and TRBJ2-7; TRBD2 matches 13 bases. Trimming at V came to 4 bases and at J to 5 bases, leaving 6 bases not matched to a gene. Germline CDR1 and CDR2: SGHRS and YFSETQ. The length of the CDR3 is 15 residues. CDR3 in DNA: TGCGCCAGCAGCCCGGGGACTAGCGGGACTGACGAGCAGTACTTC. Its protein is CASSPGTSGTDEQYF.

The rearrangement uses TRBV14 and TRBJ2-5, with 7 bases fitting TRBD2. Germline CDR1 and CDR2: SGHDN and FVKESK. The CDR3 spans 16 residues. J lost 3 bases, V lost 2 bases, and 9 bases had no gene match. CDR3 residues: CASSQFGSGKKETQYF. Here the CDR3 DNA reads TGTGCCAGCAGCCAATTCGGGAGCGGGAAAAAAGAGACCCAGTACTTC. The full variable domain, completed using reference TRBV14 and TRBJ2-5, is EAGVTQFPSHSVIEKGQTVTLRCDPISGHDNLYWYRRVMGKEIKFLLHFVKESKQDESGMPNNRFLAERTGGTYSTLKVQPAELEDSGVYFCASSQFGSGKKETQYFGPGTRLLVL.

Comment on this clonotype: One junction end disagrees with the germline gene, perhaps due to a read error. This chain uses TRBV5-1 with TRBJ2-3; tentatively, D is TRBD1 or TRBD2 (5 bases each). Germline CDR1 SGHRS, CDR2 YFSETQ. The CDR3 is 13 amino acids. DNA of the CDR3: TGCGCCAGCAGACCAGGGAGCACAGATAAGCAGTATTTT. Amino acids: CASRPGSTDKQYF.

This clonotype was detected many times. This chain's CDR3 is CSARRKEFNEQFF. The CDR3 DNA reads as TGCAGTGCGCGAAGAAAAGAGTTCAATGAGCAGTTCTTC. The genes are TRBV20-1 and TRBJ2-1; D is uncertain. V was cut by 6 bases and J by 6 bases, with 15 bases left in between. Germline values: CDR1 DFQATT, CDR2 SNEGSKA (reference sequence). This CDR3 is built from 13 residues.

This chain links TRBV20-1 with TRBJ2-5; D is uncertain. This CDR3 region has 15 residues. Germline V CDR1 and CDR2: DFQATT, SNEGSKA (reference sequence). V gave up 3 bases and J gave up 2 bases, with 16 bases separating them. CDR3 bases: TGCAGTGCTAGCTGGTCCCGGACGAAACAAGAGACCCAGTACTTC. Translating it yields CSASWSRTKQETQYF.

This clonotype was detected many times. The V call is TRBV5-1, the J call TRBJ2-1; tentatively, D is TRBD2 (5 bases). The V and J ends lost 2 bases and 5 bases respectively, with 11 bases between them. This CDR3 has 14 amino acids. Germline values: CDR1 SGHRS, CDR2 YFSETQ. CDR3: CASSLSGNHNEQFF. CDR3 DNA sequence: TGCGCCAGCAGCTTATCCGGGAACCACAATGAGCAGTTCTTC.

This clonotype has ten or more counts. The rearrangement joins TRBV4-1 to TRBJ2-7; no definite D call. CDR3 size: 13 residues. Trimming pared 0 bases from V and 4 bases from J, leaving 7 bases between. Germline V gene lookup returns CDR1 MGHRA and CDR2 YSYEKL. CDR3: CASSQDRVYEQYF. The CDR3 nucleotides read TGCGCCAGCAGCCAAGACAGAGTATACGAGCAGTACTTC.

As for this clonotype: A read error may produce the germline difference seen at one junction end. The chain couples TRBV3-1 to TRBJ2-5, with TRBD2 matching 12 bases. This CDR3 region has 14 residues. Germline values: CDR1 LGHDT, CDR2 YNNKEL (reference sequence). In nucleotides, the CDR3 is TGTACCAGCACCTTGACTAGCGGGAGCCAGACCCAGTACTTC. Residues: CTSTLTSGSQTQYF.

This clonotype has only a few counts. V gene TRBV24-1 combines with J gene TRBJ2-7, with D perhaps given as TRBD1 or TRBD2 (5 bases each). The V end was cut by 2 bases, the J end by 0 bases, with 10 bases between. CDR1 and CDR2 (germline): KGHDR, SFDVKD. The CDR3 length is 15 residues. This CDR3 reads CATSDSWGNSYEQYF. The CDR3 region has the DNA TGTGCCACCAGTGATTCGTGGGGGAACTCCTACGAGCAGTACTTC.

This clonotype came up many times. The chain links TRBV12-3 or TRBV12-4 to TRBJ1-4; D is uncertain. This CDR3 is built from 13 residues. Trimming took 3 bases from V and 4 from J, leaving 6 bases between them. The CDR3 region is CASSLTNNEKLFF. The CDR3 DNA sequence: TGTGCCAGCAGTTTGACCAATAATGAAAAACTGTTTTTT.

This clonotype showed up many times. In DNA form, the CDR3 reads TGCGCCAGCAGCGGGGACCAATGGGGGGAAAACATTCAGTACTTC. Encoded protein: CASSGDQWGENIQYF. The chain is built from TRBV5-1 and TRBJ2-4; possibly TRBD2 for D (6 bases). Trimming left V 4 bases short and J 5 bases short, with 16 bases between. Germline CDR1 SGHRS, CDR2 YFSETQ. The CDR3 has 15 amino acids. The entire variable domain, with the rest obtained from reference TRBV5-1 and TRBJ2-4, is as follows: KAGVTQTPRYLIKTRGQQVTLSCSPISGHRSVSWYQQTPGQGLQFLFEYFSETQRNKGNFPGRFSGRQFSNSRSEMNVSTLELGDSALYLCASSGDQWGENIQYFGAGTRLSVL.